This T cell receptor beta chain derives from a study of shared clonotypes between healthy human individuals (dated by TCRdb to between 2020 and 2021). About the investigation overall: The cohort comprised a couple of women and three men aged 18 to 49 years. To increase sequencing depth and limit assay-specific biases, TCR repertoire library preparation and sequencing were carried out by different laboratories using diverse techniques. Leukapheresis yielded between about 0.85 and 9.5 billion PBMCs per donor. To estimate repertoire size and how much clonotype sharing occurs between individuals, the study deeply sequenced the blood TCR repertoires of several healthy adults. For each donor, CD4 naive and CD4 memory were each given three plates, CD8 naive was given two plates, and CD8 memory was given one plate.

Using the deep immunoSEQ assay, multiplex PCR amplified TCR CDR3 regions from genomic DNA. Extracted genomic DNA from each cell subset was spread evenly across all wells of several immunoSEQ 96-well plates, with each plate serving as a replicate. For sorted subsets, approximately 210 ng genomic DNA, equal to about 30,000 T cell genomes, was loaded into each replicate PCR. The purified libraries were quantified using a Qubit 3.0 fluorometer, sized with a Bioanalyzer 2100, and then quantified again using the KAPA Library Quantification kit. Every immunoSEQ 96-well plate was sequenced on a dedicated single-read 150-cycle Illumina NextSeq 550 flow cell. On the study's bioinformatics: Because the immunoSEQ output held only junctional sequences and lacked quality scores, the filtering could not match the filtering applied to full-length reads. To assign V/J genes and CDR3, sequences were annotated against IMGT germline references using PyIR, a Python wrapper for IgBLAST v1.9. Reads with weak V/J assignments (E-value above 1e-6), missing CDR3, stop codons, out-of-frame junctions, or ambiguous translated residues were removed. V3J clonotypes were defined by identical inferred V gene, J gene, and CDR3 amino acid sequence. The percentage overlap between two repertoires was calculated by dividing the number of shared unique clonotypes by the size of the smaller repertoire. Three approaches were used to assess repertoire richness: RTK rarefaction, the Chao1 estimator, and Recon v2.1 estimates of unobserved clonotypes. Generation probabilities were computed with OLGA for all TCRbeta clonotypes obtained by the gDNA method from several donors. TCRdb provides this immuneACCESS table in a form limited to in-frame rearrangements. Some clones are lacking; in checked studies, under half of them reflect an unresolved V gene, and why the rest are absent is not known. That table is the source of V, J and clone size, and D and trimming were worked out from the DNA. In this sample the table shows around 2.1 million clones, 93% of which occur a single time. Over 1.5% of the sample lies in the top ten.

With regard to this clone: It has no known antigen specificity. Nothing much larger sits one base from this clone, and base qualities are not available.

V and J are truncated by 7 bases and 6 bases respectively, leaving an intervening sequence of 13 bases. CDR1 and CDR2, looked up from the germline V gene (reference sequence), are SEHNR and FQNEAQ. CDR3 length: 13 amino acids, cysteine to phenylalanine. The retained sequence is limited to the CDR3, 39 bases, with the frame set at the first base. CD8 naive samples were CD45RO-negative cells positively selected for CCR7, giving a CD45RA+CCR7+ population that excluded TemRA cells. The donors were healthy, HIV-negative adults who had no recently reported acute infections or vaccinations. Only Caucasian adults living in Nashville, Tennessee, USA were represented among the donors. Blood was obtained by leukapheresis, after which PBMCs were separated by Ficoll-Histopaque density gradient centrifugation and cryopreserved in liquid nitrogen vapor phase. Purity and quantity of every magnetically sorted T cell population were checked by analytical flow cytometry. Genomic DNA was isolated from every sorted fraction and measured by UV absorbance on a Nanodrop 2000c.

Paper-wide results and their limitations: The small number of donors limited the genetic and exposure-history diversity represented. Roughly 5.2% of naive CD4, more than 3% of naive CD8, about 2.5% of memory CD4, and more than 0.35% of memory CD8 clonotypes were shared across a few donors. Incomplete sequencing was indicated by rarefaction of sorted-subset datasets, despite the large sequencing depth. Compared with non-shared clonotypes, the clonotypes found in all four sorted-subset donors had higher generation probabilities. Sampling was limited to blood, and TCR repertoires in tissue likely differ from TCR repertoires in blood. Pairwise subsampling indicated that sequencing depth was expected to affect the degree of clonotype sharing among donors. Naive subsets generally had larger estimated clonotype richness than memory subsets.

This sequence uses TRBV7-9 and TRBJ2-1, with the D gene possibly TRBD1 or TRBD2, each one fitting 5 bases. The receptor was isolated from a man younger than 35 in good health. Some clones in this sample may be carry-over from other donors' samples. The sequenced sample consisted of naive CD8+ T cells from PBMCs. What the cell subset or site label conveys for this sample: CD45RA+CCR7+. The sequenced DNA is TGTGCCAGCACCGGGGACGGTTTCAATGAGCAGTTCTTC. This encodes CASTGDGFNEQFF.